Listed here is a single TCR beta chain. The germline CDR1 and CDR2 sequences are MGHRA and YSYEKL. The CDR3 spans 17 residues. Trimming removed 4 bases at V and 1 base at J, with 18 bases between. The data derive from a study of technical replicates of blood from a handful of donors. Sequencing used immunoSEQ multiplex PCR; TCRdb keeps in-frame clones, though not all of them. In the table there are about 82,000 clones, less than 95% of which are singletons. Sequenced sample: T cells isolated from PBMCs. The chain combines TRBV4-1 with TRBJ2-3; D uncertain. The receptor's source is a human donor in good health. The CDR3 is CASSLRGGASRTDTQYF. CDR3 bases: TGCGCCAGCAGCCTGAGAGGTGGCGCCTCGCGCACAGATACGCAGTATTTT.